The clone carrying this TCR beta chain was seen just once. Its antigen is still unknown. The sample belongs to a study of T cell responses to AZD1222 COVID-19 vaccine. TCRdb's table, derived via immunoSEQ multiplex PCR, lists solely in-frame clones and lacks some. Of about 140,000 clones detected, 88% appear once; the ten largest clones hold roughly 3%. The CDR3 contains 16 residues. The germline CDR1 and CDR2 sequences are SGHTA and FQGNSA. Deletions cut 0 bases from V and 0 bases from J, with 12 bases between. Study conclusions and caveats: The donors showed a predominance of white British ancestry and of females, with possible underestimation of clonal diversity.

The genes are TRBV7-2 and TRBJ2-7; D not resolved. The sequence was collected from an adult in good health. Sample: peripheral blood, taken on day 0 of AZD1222 vaccination. CDR3: CASSLAPPESSYEQYF. DNA of the CDR3: TGTGCCAGCAGCTTAGCCCCTCCGGAGAGCTCCTACGAGCAGTACTTC.